The entry below describes one T cell receptor beta chain. Its antigen is not known. Clones were read by immunoSEQ multiplex PCR, and TCRdb kept only the in-frame ones, dropping some. The sample lists roughly 20,000 clones; about four fifths were seen once. Isolating CD4+ and CD8+ cells involved positive magnetic bead selection on an AutoMACS. Their purity was then checked by flow cytometry. This specimen belongs to a study of somatic mutations in cytotoxic T cells in rheumatoid arthritis. Study-level points and caveats: Neither rheumatoid arthritis patients nor age-matched healthy controls had significantly different CD8+ T-cell clonality from the other group. No age-related increase in CD8+ clonality was seen in healthy controls, but one was seen in rheumatoid arthritis patients.

The sample taken for sequencing was CD8+ T cells sorted from blood. The receptor was derived from an adult with rheumatoid arthritis.

CDR3: CASSPSVHRGYGYTF. CDR3 in DNA: TGTGCCAGCAGCCCGTCCGTACACAGGGGATATGGCTACACCTTC. The chain joins TRBV9 to TRBJ1-2, with TRBD1 matching over 7 bases. This CDR3 contains 15 residues. V lost 4 bases to trimming and J lost 5 bases; unmatched junction nucleotides: 11. CDR1 is SGDLS, CDR2 YYNGEE, per germline.